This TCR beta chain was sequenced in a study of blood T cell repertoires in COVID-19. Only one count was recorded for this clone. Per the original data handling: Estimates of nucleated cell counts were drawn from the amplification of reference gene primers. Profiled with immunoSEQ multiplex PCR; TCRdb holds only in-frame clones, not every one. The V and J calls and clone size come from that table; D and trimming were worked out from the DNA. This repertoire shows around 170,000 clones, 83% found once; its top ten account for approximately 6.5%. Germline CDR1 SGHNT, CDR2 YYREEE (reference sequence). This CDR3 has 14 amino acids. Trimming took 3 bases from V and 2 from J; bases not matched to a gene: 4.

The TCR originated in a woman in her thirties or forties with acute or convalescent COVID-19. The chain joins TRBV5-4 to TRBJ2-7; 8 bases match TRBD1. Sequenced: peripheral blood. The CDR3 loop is CASSSSQGAYEQYF. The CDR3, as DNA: TGTGCCAGCAGCTCCTCACAGGGGGCCTACGAGCAGTACTTC.